This paragraph covers one T cell receptor beta chain sequence. Antigen unknown. These data are taken from a study of B cell selection in AIRE deficiency. Assay used: immunoSEQ multiplex PCR; TCRdb lists only in-frame clones, some missing. This repertoire shows about 21,000 clones, approximately 94% found once; its top ten account for 2%. The V gene's germline CDR1 is SGHRS and CDR2 YFSETQ. The CDR3 covers 14 residues. V lost 4 bases and J 7 bases, leaving 17 bases between the germline ends. Study results and caveats: In TCRBV usage, CDR3 length and diversity, patient Tconv and Treg cells matched healthy donors. About 30.6% of healthy-shared Treg TCRbeta sequences appeared in patient Tconv cells. Of fewer than 4,500 shared Treg TCRbeta sequences, 31.6% were healthy-donor-only and around 8.6% patient-only. Shared Treg sequences had shorter CDR3s, biased toward rearrangements with few non-templated insertions.

Regulatory T cells were sorted as CD4+CD25hiCD127low/negative. V is TRBV5-1 and J is TRBJ1-2; D perhaps matches TRBD1 (5 bases). The TCR comes from a human donor with AIRE deficiency. What was sequenced was Tregs sorted from PBMCs. CDR3 in amino acids: CASSGGPLRGGYTF. The CDR3 DNA sequence: TGCGCCAGCAGCGGGGGACCGCTAAGAGGTGGCTACACCTTC.